The T cell receptor (beta chain) described here comes from a study of cytomegalovirus exposure and HLA in healthy donors. Points from the study as a whole: Researchers reported that three CMV-associated chains were confirmed in vitro as CMV antigen-specific. Analyses of presence and absence presupposed an approximately uniform sequencing depth across donors. The authors later found TCR association rates varying by HLA locus, with DRB1 most and HLA-C fewest.

For this clone: The antigen remains undetermined.

This CDR3 comprises 13 residues. The J segment lost 1 base and the V segment lost 10 bases, leaving 4 bases of the junction unmatched. CDR1 is SEHNR, CDR2 FQNEAQ, per germline (reference sequence). PCR amplification relied on 60 Vbeta primers (plus 13 Jbeta primers). Data came from immunoSEQ multiplex PCR; TCRdb stores just in-frame clones and leaves some out. This table has about 200,000 clones, 82% appearing once. The clonotype was recovered from a middle-aged woman in good health and CMV-seronegative. The sequenced sample consisted of PBMCs. The chain couples TRBV7-9 to TRBJ1-1; TRBD1 matches at 9 bases. CDR3 sequence reads: CATRDRANTEAFF. The CDR3 DNA follows: TGTGCCACGCGGGACAGGGCGAACACTGAAGCTTTCTTT.